Listed here are 25 T cell receptor beta chains from one sample, sequenced in a study of shared clonotypes between healthy human individuals. Naive CD8 cells lacked CD45RO and underwent positive selection for CCR7, leaving out terminally differentiated effector memory CD45RA+ cells. TCRdb's copy holds only in-frame clones and misses some; the assay was immunoSEQ multiplex PCR. The sample carries over 800,000 clones, almost 95% recorded once. Specimen: naive CD8+ T cells sorted from blood. The source of these receptors is a man aged 30-40 years in good health.

The chain recombines TRBV2 with TRBJ2-7, with 10 nucleotides matching TRBD2. This CDR3 is built from 14 residues. Germline trimming cut 4 bases from V and 4 bases from J; bases unmatched to any gene: 4. Germline loops: CDR1 SNHLY, CDR2 FYNNEI. CDR3 sequence (DNA): TGTGCCAGCAGTGTGCTAGCGGGAGAATACGAGCAGTACTTC. It codes for CASSVLAGEYEQYF.

V usage is TRBV2 and J usage is TRBJ2-7; 9 bases fit TRBD2. The CDR3 contains 15 residues. J gave up 6 bases and V 0 bases, and 6 bases lay outside the gene matches. The germline CDR1 and CDR2 sequences are SNHLY and FYNNEI. The CDR3 here is CASSEASGRKSEQYF. In DNA form, the CDR3 reads TGTGCCAGCAGTGAAGCTAGCGGGAGAAAGTCCGAGCAGTACTTC. The full variable domain, its missing parts supplied by reference TRBV2 and TRBJ2-7, is EPEVTQTPSHQVTQMGQEVILRCVPISNHLYFYWYRQILGQKVEFLVSFYNNEISEKSEIFDDQFSVERPDGSNFTLKIRSTKLEDSAMYFCASSEASGRKSEQYFGPGTRLTVT.

This chain connects TRBV7-8 to TRBJ2-3, with unresolved D. Between the trimmed V and J ends, which lost 1 base and 4 bases, there was a span of 12 bases. The CDR3 consists of 15 residues. CDR1 SGHVS and CDR2 FQNEAQ come from the germline V gene. In DNA, the CDR3 is TGTGCCAGCAGCTTAGTGGGCCCTCCCGCAGATACGCAGTATTTT. Residues: CASSLVGPPADTQYF. The variable domain in full, with the rest retrieved from reference TRBV7-8 and TRBJ2-3, is GAGVSQSPRYKVAKRGQDVALRCDPISGHVSLFWYQQALGQGPEFLTYFQNEAQLDKSGLPSDRFFAERPEGSVSTLKIQRTQQEDSAVYLCASSLVGPPADTQYFGPGTRLTVL.

This sequence joins TRBV7-9 and TRBJ2-3, with TRBD2 matching over 11 bases. The CDR3 sequence is 15 residues long. Per the germline V gene, CDR1 is SEHNR and CDR2 is FQNEAQ (reference sequence). Trimming removed 6 bases from V and 1 base from J; junction bases left unmatched: 3. The DNA of the CDR3 is TGTGCCAGCAGTTCGGGACTAGCGGGCACAGATACGCAGTATTTT. Protein sequence: CASSSGLAGTDTQYF.

The chain combines TRBV28 with TRBJ2-1; 9 bases agree with TRBD2. Trimming cost V 3 bases and J 8 bases; bases outside gene matches: 11. Germline CDR1 is MDHEN and CDR2 is SYDVKM. The CDR3 runs to 16 residues. The CDR3 nucleotides are TGTGCCAGCAGTTTCAGGGGGACTAGCAGGGATCATGAGCAGTTCTTC. Translation: CASSFRGTSRDHEQFF.

A remark on this clone: Just one base apart from a much larger clone, this may be a read error. The same CDR3 also results from other DNA sequences found in this sample. The chain uses TRBV2 and TRBJ2-7; possibly TRBD1 for D (6 bases). With 6 bases removed from V and 1 base from J, the gap between germline ends came to 10 bases. This CDR3 spans 13 amino acids. Germline loops: CDR1 SNHLY, CDR2 FYNNEI. CDR3 loop: CASSRTASYEQYF. The CDR3, as DNA: TGTGCCAGCAGCAGGACAGCTTCCTACGAGCAGTACTTC.

This clone has a single count. The CDR3: CASSATGSTYEQYF. DNA of the CDR3: TGTGCCAGCAGTGCCACGGGGTCAACCTACGAGCAGTACTTC. The chain has TRBV27 and TRBJ2-7, with TRBD2 as a possible D gene (5 bases). Per the germline V gene, CDR1 is MNHEY and CDR2 is SMNVEV (reference sequence). Deletions cut 5 bases from V and 2 bases from J, with 13 bases between. The CDR3 has 14 amino acids.

This clone showed up just once. J is TRBJ1-1 and V is TRBV2; D gene unclear. The CDR3 consists of 13 residues. Germline-derived CDR1 and CDR2 are SNHLY and FYNNEI. Trimming removed 3 bases from V and 0 bases from J, with 5 bases in between. The CDR3 DNA sequence: TGTGCCAGCAGTGATTTTTTGAACACTGAAGCTTTCTTT. It yields the protein CASSDFLNTEAFF.

V and J are TRBV18 and TRBJ2-7; TRBD2 agrees at 8 bases. This CDR3 contains 14 residues. The J segment lost 2 bases and the V segment lost 3 bases, leaving 3 bases of the junction unmatched. CDR1 and CDR2 from the germline V gene are KGHSH and LQKENI. CDR3 DNA sequence: TGTGCCAGCTCACCTGGACTAGCAGCCTACGAGCAGTACTTC. It specifies CASSPGLAAYEQYF.

The chain combines TRBV6-4 with TRBJ2-7, with TRBD2 matching 9 bases. The V segment lost 3 bases and the J segment 0 bases; nucleotides outside the gene matches: 12. Germline CDR1 reads MRHNA; CDR2 reads SNTAGT. This CDR3 is built from 18 residues. CDR3 in DNA: TGTGCCAGCAGTGAAGGGCTAGCGGGAAACTCGGGCTCCTACGAGCAGTACTTC. The encoded protein is CASSEGLAGNSGSYEQYF.

The chain links TRBV11-2 to TRBJ2-7; no clear D gene. The V gene lost 2 bases and the J gene lost 7 bases, with 12 bases spanning the gap. CDR3 length: 13 residues. Germline CDR1 reads SGHAT; CDR2 reads FQNNGV. CDR3 region: CASSLSAPREQYF. The CDR3 bases are TGTGCCAGCAGCTTATCGGCCCCTAGGGAGCAGTACTTC. The full variable domain, with the rest looked up from reference TRBV11-2 and TRBJ2-7, is EAGVAQSPRYKIIEKRQSVAFWCNPISGHATLYWYQQILGQGPKLLIQFQNNGVVDDSQLPKDRFSAERLKGVDSTLKIQPAKLEDSAVYLCASSLSAPREQYFGPGTRLTVT.

The CDR3 sequence: CASSLSGGNQPQHF. Here the CDR3 DNA reads TGTGCCAGCAGCTTGAGTGGAGGCAATCAGCCCCAGCATTTT. The rearrangement links TRBV7-6 to TRBJ1-5, with unresolved D. CDR3 length: 14 amino acids. V gave up 3 bases and J gave up 2 bases, with 8 bases separating them. CDR1 is SGHVS and CDR2 is FNYEAQ in the germline V gene.

The CDR3 DNA reads as TGTGCCAGCAGCTTGGGACAGGCGAACACTGAAGCTTTCTTT. Its translation is CASSLGQANTEAFF. The V and J genes are TRBV11-3 and TRBJ1-1; 8 bases map to TRBD1. CDR1 SGHNT and CDR2 YENEEA come from the germline V gene. J was trimmed by 1 base and V by 3 bases; bases with no gene match: 1. The CDR3 covers 14 residues.

The rearrangement uses TRBV4-1 and TRBJ2-7; D might be TRBD1 (6 bases). The V gene's germline CDR1 is MGHRA and CDR2 YSYEKL. V lost 4 bases and J lost 4, with 11 bases in between. CDR3 length: 13 residues. CDR3 DNA sequence: TGCGCCAGCAGCCTTGAGGACAGTTACGAGCAGTACTTC. Protein sequence: CASSLEDSYEQYF.

The V and J genes are TRBV10-2 and TRBJ2-3, with D maybe TRBD2 (5 bases). The CDR3 covers 13 residues. The V gene lost 6 bases and the J gene lost 6 bases, with 13 bases spanning the gap. CDR1 WSHSY and CDR2 SAAADI come from the germline V gene. This CDR3 reads CASSPLALDTQYF. The CDR3 DNA reads TGCGCCAGCAGCCCGTTAGCGCTTGATACGCAGTATTTT.

V is TRBV14 and J is TRBJ1-2; 9 positions match TRBD1. V trimming: 6 bases; J trimming: 4 bases; junction bases outside the gene matches: 3. The V gene's germline CDR1 is SGHDN and CDR2 FVKESK. The CDR3 sequence is 13 residues long. The CDR3 loop reads CASRPDRGYGYTF. CDR3 in DNA: TGTGCCAGCAGACCGGACAGGGGCTATGGCTACACCTTC. The variable domain in full, completed from reference TRBV14 and TRBJ1-2, reads EAGVTQFPSHSVIEKGQTVTLRCDPISGHDNLYWYRRVMGKEIKFLLHFVKESKQDESGMPNNRFLAERTGGTYSTLKVQPAELEDSGVYFCASRPDRGYGYTFGSGTRLTVV.

This clone was found a few times. The CDR3 sequence: CASSSSRASGRQVYEQYF. The CDR3 nucleotides are TGTGCCAGCAGTTCTTCTCGGGCTAGCGGGAGGCAGGTCTACGAGCAGTACTTC. The chain combines TRBV28 with TRBJ2-7; 11 bases fit TRBD2. V lost 4 bases, J lost 3 bases, and 14 bases stayed unmatched. The germline V gene has CDR1 MDHEN and CDR2 SYDVKM. The CDR3 is 18 residues long. The full variable domain, with the rest looked up from reference TRBV28 and TRBJ2-7, is DVKVTQSSRYLVKRTGEKVFLECVQDMDHENMFWYRQDPGLGLRLIYFSYDVKMKEKGDIPEGYSVSREKKERFSLILESASTNQTSMYLCASSSSRASGRQVYEQYFGPGTRLTVT.

The rearrangement uses TRBV4-1 and TRBJ2-7; 10 bases are a match to TRBD2. Trimming took 1 base from V and 5 from J; bases not matched to a gene: 5. CDR3 length: 15 amino acids. Germline lookup yields CDR1 MGHRA and CDR2 YSYEKL. The DNA of the CDR3 is TGCGCCAGCAGCCAAGGGTCTAGCGGGAGCCACGAGCAGTACTTC. Translation: CASSQGSSGSHEQYF.

This chain uses TRBV5-8 with TRBJ2-7; 7 bases agree with TRBD2. Per germline, CDR1 SGHTS and CDR2 YDEGEE. The CDR3 is 15 residues long. V lost 2 bases to trimming and J lost 0 bases; unmatched junction nucleotides: 5. The CDR3 protein is CASSFRLAASYEQYF. CDR3 nucleotide sequence: TGTGCCAGCAGCTTCAGGCTAGCGGCCTCCTACGAGCAGTACTTC.

The chain joins TRBV7-6 to TRBJ2-2; no firm D call. V was cut by 1 base and J by 5 bases, with 5 bases left in between. The CDR3 has 13 residues. The V gene's germline CDR1 is SGHVS and CDR2 FNYEAQ. The CDR3 reads CASSLDITGELFF. The CDR3 DNA reads as TGTGCCAGCAGCTTAGACATTACCGGGGAGCTGTTTTTT. The full variable domain, its missing parts supplied by reference TRBV7-6 and TRBJ2-2, is GAGVSQSPRYKVTKRGQDVALRCDPISGHVSLYWYRQALGQGPEFLTYFNYEAQQDKSGLPNDRFSAERPEGSISTLTIQRTEQRDSAMYRCASSLDITGELFFGEGSRLTVL.

The V and J genes are TRBV27 and TRBJ1-2, with D perhaps TRBD1 (5 bases). In germline, CDR1 is MNHEY, CDR2 SMNVEV (reference sequence). CDR3 size: 12 residues. V was cut by 2 bases and J by 7 bases, with 8 bases left in between. This chain's CDR3 is CASSLLGGGYTF. The CDR3 region has the DNA TGTGCCAGCAGTTTACTCGGGGGTGGCTACACCTTC.

The rearrangement links TRBV19 to TRBJ2-1, with TRBD2 identical over 9 bases. Germline CDR1 is LNHDA and CDR2 is SQIVND (reference sequence). With V trimmed by 6 bases and J by 4 bases, 1 base remained unmatched. The CDR3 is 13 amino acids. The CDR3 bases are TGTGCCAGTAGGGCGGGAGGGTACAATGAGCAGTTCTTC. The encoded protein is CASRAGGYNEQFF.

The chain employs TRBV28 and TRBJ1-1, with 8 nucleotides matching TRBD1. Trimming took 4 bases from V and 0 from J; bases not matched to a gene: 7. This CDR3 is built from 16 residues. The germline gives CDR1 MDHEN, CDR2 SYDVKM. As DNA, the CDR3 is TGTGCCAGCAGTTCCATTGGACAGGGATTGAACACTGAAGCTTTCTTT. Encoded protein: CASSSIGQGLNTEAFF.

The chain links TRBV6-4 to TRBJ2-1; 7 nucleotides match TRBD2. This CDR3 has 17 residues. Trimming cost V 5 bases and J 5 bases; bases outside gene matches: 15. CDR1 and CDR2 (germline): MRHNA, SNTAGT. The CDR3: CASSLDWVLANNNEQFF. For the CDR3, the DNA is TGTGCCAGCAGTTTAGATTGGGTACTAGCGAACAACAATGAGCAGTTCTTC.

This clone was found once. The V call is TRBV7-3, the J call TRBJ1-2; 8 bases line up with TRBD1. J gave up 4 bases and V 4 bases, and 2 bases lay outside the gene matches. The CDR3 covers 13 residues. Per germline, CDR1 SGHTA and CDR2 FQGTGA. The CDR3 coding sequence is TGTGCCAGCAGCTCAACAGGGGGCTATGGCTACACCTTC. Translated, it gives CASSSTGGYGYTF.